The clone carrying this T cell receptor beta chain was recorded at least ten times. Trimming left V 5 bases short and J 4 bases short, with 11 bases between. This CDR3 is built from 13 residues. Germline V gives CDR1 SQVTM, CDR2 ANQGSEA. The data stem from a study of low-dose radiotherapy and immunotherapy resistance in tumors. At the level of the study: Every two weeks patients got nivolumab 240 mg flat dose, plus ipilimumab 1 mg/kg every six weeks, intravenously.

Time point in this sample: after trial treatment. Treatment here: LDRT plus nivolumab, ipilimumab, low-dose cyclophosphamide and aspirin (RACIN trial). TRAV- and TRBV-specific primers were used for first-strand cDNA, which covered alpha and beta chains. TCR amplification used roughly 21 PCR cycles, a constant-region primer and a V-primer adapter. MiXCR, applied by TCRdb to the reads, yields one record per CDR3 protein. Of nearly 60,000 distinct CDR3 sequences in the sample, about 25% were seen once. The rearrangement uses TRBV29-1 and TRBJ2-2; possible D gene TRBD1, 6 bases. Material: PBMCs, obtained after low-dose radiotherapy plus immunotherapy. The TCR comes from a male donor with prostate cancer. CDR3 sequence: CSVSRGGTGELFF. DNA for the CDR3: TGCAGCGTTTCCAGGGGCGGCACCGGGGAGCTGTTTTTT.